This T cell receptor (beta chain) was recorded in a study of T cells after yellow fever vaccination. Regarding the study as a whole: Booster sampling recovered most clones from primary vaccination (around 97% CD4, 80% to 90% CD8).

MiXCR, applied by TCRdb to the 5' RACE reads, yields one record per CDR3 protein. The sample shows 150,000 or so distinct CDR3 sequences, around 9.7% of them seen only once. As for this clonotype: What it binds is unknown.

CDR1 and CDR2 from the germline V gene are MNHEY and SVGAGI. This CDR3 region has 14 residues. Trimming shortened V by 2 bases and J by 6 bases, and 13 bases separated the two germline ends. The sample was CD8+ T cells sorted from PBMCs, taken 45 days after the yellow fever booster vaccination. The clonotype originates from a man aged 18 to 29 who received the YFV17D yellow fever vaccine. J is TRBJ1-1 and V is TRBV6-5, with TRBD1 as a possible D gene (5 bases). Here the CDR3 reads CASSYPGGRPEAFF. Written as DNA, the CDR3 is TGTGCCAGCAGTTACCCCGGGGGACGCCCTGAAGCTTTCTTT.